This T cell receptor beta chain was found in a study of blood T cell repertoires in COVID-19. The data were produced by immunoSEQ multiplex PCR, yet TCRdb's version contains in-frame clones alone and is incomplete. The table includes 200,000 to 250,000 clones, 60% to 85% detected once. V lost 5 bases, J lost 0 bases, and 6 bases lay in between. CDR1 and CDR2 from the germline V gene are LGHNT and FRNRAP. The CDR3 is 13 amino acids. The rearrangement links TRBV12-5 to TRBJ2-3; perhaps TRBD2 as D (5 bases). Sequencing was done on a sample of peripheral blood. The TCR was taken from a woman between 65 and 79 years old with acute or convalescent COVID-19. The CDR3 region is CASGRTSTDTQYF. CDR3 bases: TGTGCTAGTGGTCGGACTAGCACAGATACGCAGTATTTT.